The 18 T cell receptor beta chains below all came from one sample that was sequenced in a study of T cell responses to AZD1222 COVID-19 vaccine. TCRdb's table, derived via immunoSEQ multiplex PCR, lists solely in-frame clones and lacks some. In the table there are approximately 120,000 clones, about nine tenths of which are singletons. The specimen comprised peripheral blood, sampled on day 0 of AZD1222 vaccination. These TCRs come from an adult in good health.

This chain joins TRBV6-4 and TRBJ1-1; D is uncertain. The V and J ends lost 4 bases and 5 bases respectively, with 5 bases between them. Germline V gives CDR1 MRHNA, CDR2 SNTAGT. The CDR3 runs to 11 residues. The CDR3 spells CASSVQTEAFF. CDR3 nucleotides: TGTGCCAGCAGTGTACAGACTGAAGCTTTCTTT.

In nucleotides, the CDR3 is TGTGCCAGCAGTTACCCACAGGGGGGACTCTACGAGCAGTACTTC. Protein product: CASSYPQGGLYEQYF. The chain uses TRBV6-5 and TRBJ2-7; TRBD1 matches at 8 bases. The germline CDR1 and CDR2 sequences are MNHEY and SVGAGI. The junction had 6 bases not matched to a gene; V was cut back by 2 bases and J by 3 bases. The CDR3 runs to 15 residues.

This chain joins TRBV28 and TRBJ2-2; 12 bases agree with TRBD2. J gave up 7 bases and V 4 bases, and 7 bases lay outside the gene matches. In germline, CDR1 is MDHEN, CDR2 SYDVKM. CDR3 length: 16 residues. The CDR3 loop is CASSSRLAGDVGELFF. The CDR3 DNA follows: TGTGCCAGCAGTTCCCGACTAGCGGGAGACGTCGGGGAGCTGTTTTTT. Using reference TRBV28 and TRBJ2-2 for the parts outside the CDR3, the full variable domain is DVKVTQSSRYLVKRTGEKVFLECVQDMDHENMFWYRQDPGLGLRLIYFSYDVKMKEKGDIPEGYSVSREKKERFSLILESASTNQTSMYLCASSSRLAGDVGELFFGEGSRLTVL.

V and J are TRBV5-1 and TRBJ2-5; a weak D match, TRBD2 (6 bases). Trimming pared 0 bases from V and 5 bases from J, leaving 11 bases between. The CDR3 has 14 amino acids. The germline gives CDR1 SGHRS, CDR2 YFSETQ. CDR3 DNA sequence: TGCGCCAGCAGCTTGGGGCGGGGATTGGAGACCCAGTACTTC. Amino acids: CASSLGRGLETQYF.

V usage is TRBV13 and J usage is TRBJ2-7; D remains unclear. Trimming stripped 5 bases from V and 2 bases from J, with 13 bases between. CDR1 is PRHDT and CDR2 is FYEKMQ in the germline V gene (reference sequence). The CDR3 loop spans 14 amino acids. The CDR3 nucleotides are TGTGCCAGCAGCCCTCATGACTTAACCTACGAGCAGTACTTC. Translated, it gives CASSPHDLTYEQYF.

The chain recombines TRBV18 with TRBJ1-1; the D is unclear. V was cut by 2 bases and J by 3 bases, with 10 bases left in between. Germline CDR1 reads KGHSH; CDR2 reads LQKENI. The CDR3 is made up of 14 amino acids. CDR3 sequence: CASSPNIVDTEAFF. The CDR3 nucleotides are TGTGCCAGCTCACCAAACATCGTGGACACTGAAGCTTTCTTT.

The rearrangement links TRBV19 to TRBJ2-7, with D possibly being TRBD1 or TRBD2 (6 bases each). From germline, CDR1 is LNHDA and CDR2 SQIVND (reference sequence). V gave up 7 bases and J gave up 7 bases, with 20 bases separating them. The CDR3 contains 14 residues. The CDR3 protein is CASNSGTRDFEQYF. The CDR3 coding sequence is TGTGCCAGTAACTCCGGGACAAGGGACTTTGAGCAGTACTTC. The whole variable domain, filled in from reference TRBV19 and TRBJ2-7, reads DGGITQSPKYLFRKEGQNVTLSCEQNLNHDAMYWYRQDPGQGLRLIYYSQIVNDFQKGDIAEGYSVSREKKESFPLTVTSAQKNPTAFYLCASNSGTRDFEQYFGPGTRLTVT.

This chain uses TRBV4-2 with TRBJ1-6, with a tentative D call TRBD1 (5 bases). V was pared by 0 bases and J by 9 bases, with 12 bases between. The CDR3 is made up of 15 amino acids. CDR1 and CDR2 from the germline V gene are LGHNA and YNFKEQ. Here the CDR3 DNA reads TGTGCCAGCAGCCAAGATCTCAGGGACGGTTCACCCCTCCACTTT. Translation: CASSQDLRDGSPLHF.

This sequence joins TRBV18 and TRBJ2-3; D perhaps matches TRBD1 (6 bases). This CDR3 comprises 17 residues. Germline CDR1 reads KGHSH; CDR2 reads LQKENI. With 1 base removed from V and 1 base from J, the gap between germline ends came to 15 bases. This chain's CDR3 is CASSPRSGTKGTDTQYF. DNA of the CDR3: TGTGCCAGCTCACCACGCTCCGGGACAAAGGGCACAGATACGCAGTATTTT.

The rearrangement links TRBV4-3 to TRBJ2-2; 11 positions agree with TRBD2. Germline V gives CDR1 LGHNA, CDR2 YSLEER. V shed 0 bases and J 7 bases; nucleotides not matched to a gene: 4. This CDR3 is built from 16 residues. The CDR3 bases are TGCGCCAGCAGCCAAGATAGCGGGAGGGCCGGCGGGGAGCTGTTTTTT. It translates to CASSQDSGRAGGELFF.

This chain connects TRBV28 to TRBJ1-5; no clear D gene. This CDR3 is 13 amino acids long. Germline values: CDR1 MDHEN, CDR2 SYDVKM. V was clipped by 3 bases and J by 5 bases, with 8 bases between them. The chain's CDR3 is CASSLGSDQPQHF. CDR3 in DNA: TGTGCCAGCAGTTTGGGTTCAGATCAGCCCCAGCATTTT. The variable domain in full, with the rest retrieved from reference TRBV28 and TRBJ1-5, is DVKVTQSSRYLVKRTGEKVFLECVQDMDHENMFWYRQDPGLGLRLIYFSYDVKMKEKGDIPEGYSVSREKKERFSLILESASTNQTSMYLCASSLGSDQPQHFGDGTRLSIL.

The chain joins TRBV18 to TRBJ2-6; D uncertain. The CDR3 totals 14 residues. Trimming removed 5 bases from V and 0 bases from J, with 5 bases in between. Germline V gives CDR1 KGHSH, CDR2 LQKENI. The CDR3 spells CASSANSGANVLTF. CDR3 nucleotide sequence: TGTGCCAGCTCAGCCAACTCTGGGGCCAACGTCCTGACTTTC.

The J gene is TRBJ2-2, the V gene TRBV18; 8 bases align to TRBD2. This CDR3 region has 15 residues. V trimming: 2 bases; J trimming: 6 bases; junction bases outside the gene matches: 5. The V gene's germline CDR1 is KGHSH and CDR2 LQKENI. The CDR3 nucleotides read TGTGCCAGCTCACCATCGGCGGGAGGACCCGGGGAGCTGTTTTTT. It is translated as CASSPSAGGPGELFF.

The J gene is TRBJ2-3, the V gene TRBV11-2; the D gene is possibly TRBD2 (7 bases). The CDR3 runs 16 residues. V lost 0 bases to trimming and J lost 0 bases, with 10 bases between them. Germline V gives CDR1 SGHAT, CDR2 FQNNGV. CDR3 sequence: CASSLERGASTDTQYF. The CDR3 DNA follows: TGTGCCAGCAGCTTAGAACGGGGGGCTAGCACAGATACGCAGTATTTT.

The chain joins TRBV7-8 to TRBJ2-5; D possibly corresponds to TRBD1 (6 bases). Between the trimmed V and J ends, which lost 6 bases and 2 bases, there was a span of 13 bases. This CDR3 is 14 amino acids long. The germline V gene encodes CDR1 SGHVS and CDR2 FQNEAQ. The CDR3 is CASRGPGTQETQYF. Here the CDR3 DNA reads TGTGCCAGCAGGGGGCCGGGGACACAAGAGACCCAGTACTTC.

This rearrangement joins TRBV18 to TRBJ2-2, with D tentatively TRBD2 (5 bases). This CDR3 has 14 amino acids. Germline CDR1 KGHSH, CDR2 LQKENI. Trimming cost V 0 bases and J 6 bases, with 8 bases left between them. The chain's CDR3 is CASSPPTGAGELFF. The DNA of the CDR3 is TGTGCCAGCTCACCACCGACCGGGGCCGGGGAGCTGTTTTTT.

Concerning this clone: Different DNA sequences within this sample yield the same CDR3. The chain has TRBV2 and TRBJ1-1; D uncertain. V lost 9 bases and J 1 base, leaving 6 bases between the germline ends. CDR1 is SNHLY and CDR2 is FYNNEI in the germline V gene. The CDR3 spans 11 residues. CDR3 nucleotides: TGTGCCAGTTCAAAGAACACTGAAGCTTTCTTT. It specifies CASSKNTEAFF.

The chain uses TRBV2 and TRBJ2-1, with 10 bases matching TRBD2. This CDR3 is 15 amino acids long. V was clipped by 6 bases and J by 9 bases; unmatched bases: 11. In germline, CDR1 is SNHLY, CDR2 FYNNEI. Written as DNA, the CDR3 is TGTGCCAGCAGCACCGGGACTAGCGTAAGGGGTGAGCAGTTCTTC. It yields the protein CASSTGTSVRGEQFF.